The following is a T cell receptor (beta chain) sequence with its context. At least ten counts were recorded for this clonotype. Its antigen remains undetermined. No per-base quality is available; no much larger clone lies one base away. The donors were roughly 39 Caucasian individuals from Russia, aged roughly 6 to 100 years, who were systemically healthy. Each donor gave roughly 11 milliliters of peripheral blood, drawn into EDTA-treated Vacutainer tubes. Ficoll-Paque density-gradient centrifugation was used to isolate PBMCs, with at least 6 million per sample. Trizol reagent was used to extract total RNA from PBMCs, with at least 5.5 micrograms per sample. For every donor, flow cytometry on a PBMC aliquot measured the percentage of naive CD45RAhigh/CD27high T cells. This sample is drawn from a study of blood T cells in healthy people across ages (dated by TCRdb to between 2014 and 2017). About the study as a whole: In model experiments, roughly one uniquely barcoded TCR beta cDNA molecule per two T cells was captured by template switching. The study measured age-related changes in TCR beta repertoire diversity using deep sequencing normalized with unique cDNA molecular identifiers. To avoid experimental bias, donors of different ages were spread randomly across the sequencing lanes. Four age groups were formed from the donors: young (average roughly 16 years), middle-aged (around 37), aged (62) and long-lived (approximately 78). For two donors (one aged 18 to 30 and one aged 80 or older), the study analyzed two additional independent replicas of 1 million unique cDNA reads from the same blood draw. Study-wide conclusions, independent of this receptor: Conclusive comparison of naive and antigen-experienced compartments was prevented by the profiling of bulk unsorted PBMCs. Estimates of total diversity from one million sequenced T cells were regarded as lower bounds and underestimates. The CMV infection status of donors was not known, potentially confounding age-related changes in expanded clonotypes. Compared with the aged group, the long-lived group had more naive CD4+ T cells, fewer expanded clones and increased TCR diversity, a pattern suggesting age selection. Observed TCR beta diversity per million T cells fell roughly linearly with age, and a significant reduction was already apparent by age around 40. There was a strong correlation between observed TCR beta diversity and the percentage of naive T cells measured by flow cytometry.

Trimmed from V: 4 bases; trimmed from J: 0 bases; junction bases lacking a gene match: 8. The CDR3 measures 17 amino acids from cysteine to phenylalanine. The retained sequence is limited to the CDR3, 51 bases, with the frame set at the first base. CDR1 and CDR2, per the germline V gene (reference sequence), are MNHEY and SMNVEV. Libraries were made using 5' RACE. Sequencing used an Illumina HiSeq 2500. A second PCR of about 6 to 12 cycles was run with a J-beta primer mix and a sample-barcoded 5' primer. Each TCR beta cDNA molecule received a unique molecular identifier from a template-switch 5' adaptor carrying 12 random nucleotides. At least 3 million CDR3-containing paired-end reads were obtained from each sample. First-strand cDNA synthesis was performed from all RNA using the Mint cDNA synthesis kit, with priming by a TRBC-specific oligonucleotide. Following uracil-DNA glycosylase treatment, all cDNA underwent a first 18-cycle PCR with the universal primers M1SS and BC2_uni_R. In the original analysis: Normalization of each sample was performed by random selection of 1 million high-quality reads, each carrying a distinct molecular identifier. Instead of being binned into consensus sequences, reads with shared molecular identifiers were discarded. CDR3 identification, clonotype clustering and error correction used MiTCR with a Q25 quality threshold and the strictest error-elimination algorithm. A nonparametric unseen species model with Euler transformation was used to estimate lower-bound total TCR beta diversity. TCRdb took the public reads, trimmed them with fastp at Q25, ran MiXCR for clone calling and kept in-frame beta chains. Rows merge per CDR3 protein into single entries with the most common DNA and genes. In this record, the V and J calls reflect TCRdb's handling and not the investigators' own analysis. This sample holds around 1.1 million distinct CDR3 sequences; about two fifths were observed only once. Around 13% of the sample comes from the top ten.

The source material was blood. The sequence is built from TRBV27 and TRBJ2-5; 10 of the junction bases match TRBD2. This sequence originates from a man in his late teens or twenties in good health. The CDR3: CASSSFQRGGYQETQYF. The sequenced DNA: TGTGCCAGCAGTTCCTTCCAGCGGGGGGGGTACCAAGAGACCCAGTACTTC.